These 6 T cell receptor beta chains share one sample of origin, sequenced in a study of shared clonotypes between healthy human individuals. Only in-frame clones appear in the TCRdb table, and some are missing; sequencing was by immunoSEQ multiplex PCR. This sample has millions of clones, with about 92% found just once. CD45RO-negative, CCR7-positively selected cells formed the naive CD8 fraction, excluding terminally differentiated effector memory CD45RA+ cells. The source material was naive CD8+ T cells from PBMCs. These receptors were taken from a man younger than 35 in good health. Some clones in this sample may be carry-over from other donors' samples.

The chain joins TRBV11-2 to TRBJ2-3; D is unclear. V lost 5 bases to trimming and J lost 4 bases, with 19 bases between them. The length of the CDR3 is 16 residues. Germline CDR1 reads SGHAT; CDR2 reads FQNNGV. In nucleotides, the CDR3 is TGTGCCAGCAGCCAACCGCCACGGAGCCCCCCAGATACGCAGTATTTT. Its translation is CASSQPPRSPPDTQYF.

The CDR3 is CAWSGNTGGNTIYF. CDR3 nucleotides: TGTGCCTGGAGTGGGAATACGGGAGGAAACACCATATATTTT. The chain carries TRBV30 and TRBJ1-3; no definite D call. Germline CDR1 is GTSNPN and CDR2 is SVGIG (reference sequence). The germline V and J ends were trimmed by 1 base and 4 bases, with 11 bases remaining between them. CDR3 length equals 14 residues.

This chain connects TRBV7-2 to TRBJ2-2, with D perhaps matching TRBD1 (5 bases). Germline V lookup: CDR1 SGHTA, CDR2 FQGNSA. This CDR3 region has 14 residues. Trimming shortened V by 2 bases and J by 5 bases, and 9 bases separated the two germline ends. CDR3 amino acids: CASSLLRGTGELFF. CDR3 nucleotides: TGTGCCAGCAGCTTATTAAGGGGTACCGGGGAGCTGTTTTTT.

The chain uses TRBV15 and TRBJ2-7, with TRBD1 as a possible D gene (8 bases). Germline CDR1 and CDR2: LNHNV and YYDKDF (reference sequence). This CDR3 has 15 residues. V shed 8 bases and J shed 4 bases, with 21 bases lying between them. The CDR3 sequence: CATCPDREGGYEQYF. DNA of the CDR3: TGTGCCACCTGCCCGGACAGGGAGGGCGGGTACGAGCAGTACTTC.

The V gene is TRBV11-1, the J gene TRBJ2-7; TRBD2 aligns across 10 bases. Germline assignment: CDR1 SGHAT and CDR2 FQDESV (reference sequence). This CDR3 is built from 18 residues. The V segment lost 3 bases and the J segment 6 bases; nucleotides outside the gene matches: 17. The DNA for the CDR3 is TGTGCCAGCAGCTTGGCGCTAGCGGGAGACGAGGCCCCAACCGAGCAGTACTTC. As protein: CASSLALAGDEAPTEQYF.

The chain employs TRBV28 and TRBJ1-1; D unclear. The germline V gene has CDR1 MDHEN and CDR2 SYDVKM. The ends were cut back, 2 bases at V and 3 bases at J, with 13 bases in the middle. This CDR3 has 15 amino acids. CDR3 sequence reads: CASSLDRRPDTEAFF. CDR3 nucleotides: TGTGCCAGCAGTTTAGACCGGCGGCCCGACACTGAAGCTTTCTTT.